A single sample gave rise to the 8 T cell receptor beta chains below, sequenced in a study of blood T cell repertoires in COVID-19. Assay used: immunoSEQ multiplex PCR; TCRdb lists only in-frame clones, some missing. The profile shows about 410,000 clones, approximately 91% of them singletons. Sequencing was carried out using peripheral blood. The receptors come from a woman aged 40 to 50 with COVID-19, enrolled during active disease.

This chain uses TRBV19 with TRBJ1-5; TRBD1 aligns across 7 bases. V trimming: 6 bases; J trimming: 1 base; junction bases outside the gene matches: 9. The CDR3 covers 16 residues. Germline CDR1 reads LNHDA; CDR2 reads SQIVND (reference sequence). The CDR3 sequence: CASRLIGTASNQPQHF. CDR3 in DNA: TGTGCCAGTAGGCTAATCGGGACAGCGAGCAATCAGCCCCAGCATTTT.

This chain connects TRBV6-6 to TRBJ1-5; D may be TRBD1 (5 bases). From germline, CDR1 is MNHNY and CDR2 SVGAGI (reference sequence). CDR3 length: 13 residues. The V end was cut by 8 bases, the J end by 3 bases, with 11 bases between. The DNA for the CDR3 is TGTGCCAGCCATGGGGGGTACAATCAGCCCCAGCATTTT. It encodes CASHGGYNQPQHF.

The chain employs TRBV11-2 and TRBJ2-3; D may be TRBD2 (7 bases). The CDR3 contains 17 residues. Trimming took off 7 bases at V and 0 bases at J, with 20 bases between the two ends. CDR1 is SGHAT, CDR2 FQNNGV, per germline. The DNA for the CDR3 is TGTGCCAGCACCTCTCGGCGGGGGCCTTTTAGCACAGATACGCAGTATTTT. Translated: CASTSRRGPFSTDTQYF.

The rearrangement joins TRBV10-3 to TRBJ2-2; 7 nucleotides agree with TRBD1. CDR3 length: 13 amino acids. With V trimmed by 6 bases and J by 7 bases, 5 bases remained unmatched. The germline CDR1 and CDR2 sequences are ENHRY and SYGVKD. CDR3 in DNA: TGTGCCATCAGCAGACAGGGCGGCGGGGAGCTGTTTTTT. Protein: CAISRQGGGELFF.

This chain links TRBV28 with TRBJ1-2, with a tentative D call TRBD1 (6 bases). The CDR3 consists of 15 residues. CDR1 and CDR2 from the germline V gene are MDHEN and SYDVKM. Trimming shortened V by 6 bases and J by 0 bases, and 14 bases separated the two germline ends. The CDR3 protein is CASSFQGLANYGYTF. The CDR3 nucleotides are TGTGCCAGCAGCTTCCAGGGGCTCGCTAACTATGGCTACACCTTC.

The chain uses TRBV30 and TRBJ2-1; 9 positions agree with TRBD2. CDR3 length: 13 amino acids. Unmatched junction bases numbered 3, after V lost 3 bases and J lost 6 bases. Germline V gene lookup returns CDR1 GTSNPN and CDR2 SVGIG (reference sequence). The CDR3 loop is CAWRLAGVNEQFF. The CDR3 DNA sequence: TGTGCCTGGAGACTAGCGGGTGTCAATGAGCAGTTCTTC.

This clone was found a few times. The chain has TRBV3-1 (or the pseudogene TRBV3-2) and TRBJ2-5; maybe TRBD1 (5 bases). Germline V gene sequence: CDR1 LGHDT, CDR2 YNNKEL (reference sequence). CDR3 length: 16 amino acids. V was clipped by 4 bases and J by 3 bases, with 18 bases between them. This chain's CDR3 is CASSLGPGLGKETQYF. The DNA for the CDR3 is TGTGCCAGCAGCCTAGGACCAGGGCTGGGGAAAGAGACCCAGTACTTC.

The V and J genes are TRBV10-3 and TRBJ2-1; 14 positions agree with TRBD2. CDR3 length: 15 amino acids. The J segment lost 6 bases and the V segment lost 6 bases, leaving 4 bases of the junction unmatched. CDR1 and CDR2 (germline): ENHRY, SYGVKD. CDR3: CAISRLAGGINEQFF. In DNA form, the CDR3 reads TGTGCCATCAGCCGACTAGCGGGGGGGATCAATGAGCAGTTCTTC.